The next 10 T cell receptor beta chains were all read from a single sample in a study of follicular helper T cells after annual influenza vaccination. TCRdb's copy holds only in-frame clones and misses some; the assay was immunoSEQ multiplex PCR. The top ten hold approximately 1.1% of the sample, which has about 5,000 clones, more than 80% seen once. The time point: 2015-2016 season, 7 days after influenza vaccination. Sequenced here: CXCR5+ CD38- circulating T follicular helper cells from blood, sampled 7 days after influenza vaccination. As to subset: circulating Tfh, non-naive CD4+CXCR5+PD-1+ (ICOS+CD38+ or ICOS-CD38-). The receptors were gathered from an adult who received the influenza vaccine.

The DNA for the CDR3 is TGCGCCAGCAGCCCGCAGGGTAGTAATTCACCCCTCCACTTT. It codes for CASSPQGSNSPLHF. This sequence joins TRBV4-3 and TRBJ1-6; possible D gene TRBD1, 5 bases. V dropped 4 bases and J dropped 6 bases, with 10 bases sitting between them. In germline, CDR1 is LGHNA, CDR2 YSLEER. CDR3 length equals 14 residues.

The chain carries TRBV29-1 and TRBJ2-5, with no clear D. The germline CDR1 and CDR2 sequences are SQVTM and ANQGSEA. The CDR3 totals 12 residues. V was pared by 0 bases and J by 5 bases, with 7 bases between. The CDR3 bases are TGCAGCGTTGAAGATGGACGGGAGACCCAGTACTTC. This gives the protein CSVEDGRETQYF. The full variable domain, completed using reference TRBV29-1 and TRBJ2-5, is SAVISQKPSRDICQRGTSLTIQCQVDSQVTMMFWYRQQPGQSLTLIATANQGSEATYESGFVIDKFPISRPNLTFSTLTVSNMSPEDSSIYLCSVEDGRETQYFGPGTRLLVL.

The DNA of the CDR3 is TGCAGCGCGGAGGTCGAAGGGTACGAGCAGTACTTC. Its translation is CSAEVEGYEQYF. The rearrangement uses TRBV29-1 and TRBJ2-7; TRBD2 might be the D (5 bases). The length of the CDR3 is 12 residues. The V and J ends lost 7 bases and 4 bases respectively, with 14 bases between them. Germline CDR1 and CDR2: SQVTM and ANQGSEA.

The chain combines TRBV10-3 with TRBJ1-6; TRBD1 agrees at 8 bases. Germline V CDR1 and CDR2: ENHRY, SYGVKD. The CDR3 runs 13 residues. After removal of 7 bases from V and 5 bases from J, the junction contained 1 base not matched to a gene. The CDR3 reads CAIKGQDNSPLHF. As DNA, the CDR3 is TGTGCCATCAAGGGACAGGATAATTCACCCCTCCACTTT.

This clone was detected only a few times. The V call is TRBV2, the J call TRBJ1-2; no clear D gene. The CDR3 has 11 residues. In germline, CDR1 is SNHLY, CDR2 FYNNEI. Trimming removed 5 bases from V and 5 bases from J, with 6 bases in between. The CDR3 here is CASSPRYGYTF. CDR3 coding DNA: TGTGCCAGCAGTCCTAGGTATGGCTACACCTTC.

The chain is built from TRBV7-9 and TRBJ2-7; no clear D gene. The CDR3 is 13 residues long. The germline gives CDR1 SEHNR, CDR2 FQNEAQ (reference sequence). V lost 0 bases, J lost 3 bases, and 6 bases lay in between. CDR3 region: CASSLAGSYEQYF. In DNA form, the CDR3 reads TGTGCCAGCAGCTTAGCTGGCAGCTACGAGCAGTACTTC.

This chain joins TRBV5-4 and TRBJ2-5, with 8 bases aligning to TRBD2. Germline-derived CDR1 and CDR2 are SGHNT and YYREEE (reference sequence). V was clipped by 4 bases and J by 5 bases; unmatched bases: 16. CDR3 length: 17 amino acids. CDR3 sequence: CASSRFGTSIGSETQYF. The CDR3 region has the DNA TGTGCCAGCAGCAGGTTCGGGACTAGTATTGGGTCGGAGACCCAGTACTTC.

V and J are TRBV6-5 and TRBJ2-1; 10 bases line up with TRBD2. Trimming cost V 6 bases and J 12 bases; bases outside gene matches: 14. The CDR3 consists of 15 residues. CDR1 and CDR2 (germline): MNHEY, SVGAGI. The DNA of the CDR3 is TGTGCCAGCAGAAAAATAGCGGGGGGCCGCGAGGGGCAGTTCTTC. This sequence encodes CASRKIAGGREGQFF.

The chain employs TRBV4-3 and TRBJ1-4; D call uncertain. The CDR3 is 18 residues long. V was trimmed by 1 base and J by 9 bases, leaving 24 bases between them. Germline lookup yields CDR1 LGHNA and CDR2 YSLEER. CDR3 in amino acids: CASSQVFLGHFSSKKLFF. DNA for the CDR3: TGCGCCAGCAGCCAAGTATTTCTGGGCCATTTTAGTTCGAAAAAACTGTTTTTT.

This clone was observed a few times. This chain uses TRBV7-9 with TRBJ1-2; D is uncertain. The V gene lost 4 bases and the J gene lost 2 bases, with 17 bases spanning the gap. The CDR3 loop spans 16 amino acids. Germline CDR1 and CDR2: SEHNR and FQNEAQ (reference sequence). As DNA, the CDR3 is TGTGCCAGCAGCTCCGCGAGCGGGGTTGCAAACTATGGCTACACCTTC. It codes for CASSSASGVANYGYTF. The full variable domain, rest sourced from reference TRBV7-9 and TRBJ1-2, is DTGVSQNPRHKITKRGQNVTFRCDPISEHNRLYWYRQTLGQGPEFLTYFQNEAQLEKSRLLSDRFSAERPKGSFSTLEIQRTEQGDSAMYLCASSSASGVANYGYTFGSGTRLTVV.